Listed below are T cell receptor beta chains from one sample, sequenced in a study of molecular identifiers for immune sequencing clone quantification. TCRdb processed the PCR reads anew with MiXCR; each CDR3 protein has one entry. The table records about 500,000 distinct CDR3 sequences, about 25% of them present only once. The sample comprised naive CD8+ T cells from blood, with Jurkat cell RNA spiked in. Source of these receptors: a human donor in good health. Some libraries in this study had Jurkat cell RNA spiked in. CDR3s include the opening cysteine and the closing phenylalanine or tryptophan. The D gene is left open where the match is weak. Size is stated for part of the rows, as once, few or many counts, or as a class when the clone is expanded.

TRBV30	many	TRBD2	TRBJ2-3	CAWGLAGTTDTQYF	TGTGCCTGGGGCCTAGCGGGAACCACAGATACGCAGTATTTT
TRBV20-1	.	.	TRBJ2-7	CSAGAYGARRREQYF	TGCAGTGCAGGGGCGTACGGAGCGAGACGGAGGGAGCAGTACTTC
TRBV9	.	.	TRBJ2-3	CASSVEGSDTDTQYF	TGTGCCAGCAGCGTAGAGGGGTCAGACACAGATACGCAGTATTTT
TRBV12-3/TRBV12-4	.	.	TRBJ1-2	CASSLYSSYGYTF	TGTGCCAGCAGTTTATACAGCTCCTATGGCTACACCTTC
TRBV7-6	few	.	TRBJ2-5	CASSLSGPLRTQYF	TGTGCCAGCAGCTTATCGGGGCCACTGAGGACCCAGTACTTC
TRBV13	.	TRBD1	TRBJ2-7	CASSDATGGWYEQYF	TGTGCCAGCAGCGATGCCACAGGGGGCTGGTACGAGCAGTACTTC
TRBV4-1	many	.	TRBJ2-1	CASSQQTGSYNEQFF	TGCGCCAGCAGCCAGCAGACAGGTTCCTACAATGAGCAGTTCTTC
TRBV19	few	.	TRBJ2-3	CASSNGGVVNTQYF	TGTGCCAGTAGTAATGGGGGCGTTGTAAATACGCAGTATTTT
TRBV6-2/TRBV6-3	many	TRBD1	TRBJ2-5	CASTGQGQETQYF	TGTGCCAGCACCGGACAGGGGCAAGAGACCCAGTACTTC
TRBV24-1	many	TRBD1	TRBJ1-5	CATSDGQGGVNQPQHF	TGTGCCACCAGTGACGGACAGGGGGGAGTCAATCAGCCCCAGCATTTT
TRBV10-3	.	TRBD2	TRBJ2-1	CAISDVAGGNNEQFF	TGTGCCATCAGTGATGTAGCGGGGGGAAACAATGAGCAGTTCTTC
TRBV7-9	few	TRBD2	TRBJ2-1	CASSPPPGTSGSQETYNEQFF	TGTGCCAGCAGCCCCCCTCCCGGGACTAGCGGGAGTCAAGAGACCTACAATGAGCAGTTCTTC
TRBV28	many	.	TRBJ2-3	CASSLIGPDTQYF	TGTGCCAGCAGTCTAATCGGGCCAGATACGCAGTATTTT
TRBV5-6	.	TRBD1	TRBJ2-3	CASSLRDRLIGDTRYF	TGTGCCAGCAGCTTGAGGGACAGACTGATTGGAGATACGCGGTATTTT
TRBV12-3/TRBV12-4	few	.	TRBJ1-4	CASSPSEGRQEKLFF	TGTGCCAGCAGTCCCTCCGAGGGACGGCAGGAAAAACTGTTTTTT
TRBV3-1	.	TRBD2	TRBJ2-7	CASSPWTSGRSYEQYF	TGTGCCAGCAGCCCCTGGACTAGCGGGCGGTCCTACGAGCAGTACTTC
TRBV5-6	few	.	TRBJ2-6	CASSLGAVSLAANVLTF	TGTGCCAGCAGCTTGGGGGCCGTTAGTCTGGCGGCCAACGTCCTGACTTTC
TRBV4-3	few	.	TRBJ2-2	CASSQEVGGLNTGELFF	TGCGCCAGCAGCCAAGAAGTAGGGGGACTGAACACCGGGGAGCTGTTTTTT
TRBV20-1	many	.	TRBJ2-4	CSASPGRNIQYF	TGCAGTGCTAGTCCAGGAAGGAACATTCAGTACTTC
TRBV7-2	many	.	TRBJ2-1	CASSRSGEDYNEQFF	TGTGCCAGCAGTCGATCGGGGGAGGACTACAATGAGCAGTTCTTC
TRBV5-1	few	TRBD2	TRBJ2-7	CASSPVGGSYEQYF	TGCGCCAGCAGCCCGGTGGGAGGGTCCTACGAGCAGTACTTC
TRBV28	.	.	TRBJ1-1	CASSFRGAINTEAFF	TGTGCCAGCAGTTTTCGCGGGGCGATCAACACTGAAGCTTTCTTT